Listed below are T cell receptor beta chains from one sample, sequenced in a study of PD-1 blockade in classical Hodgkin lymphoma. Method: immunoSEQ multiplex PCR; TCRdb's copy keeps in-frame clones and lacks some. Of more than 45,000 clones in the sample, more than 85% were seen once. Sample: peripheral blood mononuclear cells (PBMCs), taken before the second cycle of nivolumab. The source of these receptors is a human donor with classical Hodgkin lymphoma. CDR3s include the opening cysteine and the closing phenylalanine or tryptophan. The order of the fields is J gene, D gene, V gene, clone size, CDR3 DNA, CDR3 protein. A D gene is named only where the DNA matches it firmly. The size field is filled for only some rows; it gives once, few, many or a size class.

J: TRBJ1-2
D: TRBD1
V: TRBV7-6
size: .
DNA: TGTGCCAGCAGCTCCACGGCAGGGGGTATCAATGGCTACACCTTC
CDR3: CASSSTAGGINGYTF

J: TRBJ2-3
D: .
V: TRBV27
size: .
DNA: TGTGCCAGCAGTTTTCGACAGATCCGCAGCACAGATACGCAGTATTTT
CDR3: CASSFRQIRSTDTQYF

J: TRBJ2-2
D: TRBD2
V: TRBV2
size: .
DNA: TGTGCCAGCAGTGAAGGGACTAGACCCGGGGAGCTGTTTTTT
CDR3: CASSEGTRPGELFF

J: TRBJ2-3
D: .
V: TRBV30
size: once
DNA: TGTGCCTGGAGTTTTTTGGGGGGGCTCACAGATACGCAGTATTTT
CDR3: CAWSFLGGLTDTQYF

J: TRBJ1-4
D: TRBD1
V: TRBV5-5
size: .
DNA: TGTGCCAGCAGCTTGTCCCGACAGGGGAGTGTGACTAATGAAAAACTGTTTTTT
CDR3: CASSLSRQGSVTNEKLFF

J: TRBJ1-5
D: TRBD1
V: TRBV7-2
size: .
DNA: TGTGCCAGCAGCACAGGACAGGGGATTACGAATCAGCCCCAGCATTTT
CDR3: CASSTGQGITNQPQHF

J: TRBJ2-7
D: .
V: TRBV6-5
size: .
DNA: TGTGCCAGCAGTTACTCGGCTCCAGCCTACGAGCAGTACTTC
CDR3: CASSYSAPAYEQYF

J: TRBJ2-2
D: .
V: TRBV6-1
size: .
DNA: TGTGCCAGCAACTCAGGGGTTTCGAACACCGGGGAGCTGTTTTTT
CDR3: CASNSGVSNTGELFF

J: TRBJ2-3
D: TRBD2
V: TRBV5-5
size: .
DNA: TGTGCCAGCAGCTTGTGGCGGGGGGGCACAGATACGCAGTATTTT
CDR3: CASSLWRGGTDTQYF

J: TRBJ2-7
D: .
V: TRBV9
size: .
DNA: TGTGCCAGCAGCGCCCAACTAGGCTCCTACGAGCAGTACTTC
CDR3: CASSAQLGSYEQYF

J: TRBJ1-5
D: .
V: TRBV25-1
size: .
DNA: TGTGCCAGCTCGGGGCCGGGATGGTCCCAGCATTTT
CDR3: CASSGPGWSQHF

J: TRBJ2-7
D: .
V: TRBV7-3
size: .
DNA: TGTGCCAGCAGCTCCCAGGGGGGGTACGAGCAGTACTTC
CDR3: CASSSQGGYEQYF

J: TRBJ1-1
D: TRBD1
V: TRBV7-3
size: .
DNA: TGTGCCAGCAGCTTAACGCCACCAGACAGGGCAGGAACTGAAGCTTTCTTT
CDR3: CASSLTPPDRAGTEAFF

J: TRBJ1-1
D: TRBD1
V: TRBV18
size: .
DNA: TGTGCCAGCTCACCACGGGCGACAGGGGGGACTGAAGCTTTCTTT
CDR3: CASSPRATGGTEAFF

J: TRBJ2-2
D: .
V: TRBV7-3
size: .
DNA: TGTGCCAGCAGCTTGGTCACCGGGGAGCTGTTTTTT
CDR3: CASSLVTGELFF

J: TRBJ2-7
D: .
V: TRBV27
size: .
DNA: TGTGCCAGCAGTGGGCGGGGCTCCTACGAGCAGTACTTC
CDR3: CASSGRGSYEQYF

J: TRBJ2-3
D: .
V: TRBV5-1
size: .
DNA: TGCGCCAGCAGCTTGGCGGCCGGACTTTCCAGGAGCCAAACTAGCACAGATACGCAGTATTTT
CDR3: CASSLAAGLSRSQTSTDTQYF

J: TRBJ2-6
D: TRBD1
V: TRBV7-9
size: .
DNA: TGTGCCAGCAGCTTAGCTATAGGGGGCGTGTCTGGGGCCAACGTCCTGACTTTC
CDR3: CASSLAIGGVSGANVLTF

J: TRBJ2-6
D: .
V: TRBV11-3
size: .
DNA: TGTGCCAGCAGCTTAGGCAGGGCTGGGGCCAACGTCCTGACTTTC
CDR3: CASSLGRAGANVLTF

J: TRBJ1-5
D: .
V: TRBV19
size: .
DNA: TGTGCCAGTAGTATAGCAGGGTCGGGCAATCAGCCCCAGCATTTT
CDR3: CASSIAGSGNQPQHF

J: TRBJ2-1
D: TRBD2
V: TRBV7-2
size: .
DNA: TGTGCCAGCAGCTTAGTAGCGGGAGGGCCGTACAATGAGCAGTTCTTC
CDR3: CASSLVAGGPYNEQFF

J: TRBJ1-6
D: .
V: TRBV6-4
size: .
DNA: TGTGCCAGCAGTGAAGGGTGGGGAATCAATTCACCCCTCCACTTT
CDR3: CASSEGWGINSPLHF

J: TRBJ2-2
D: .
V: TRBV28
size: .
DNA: TGTGCCAGCAGACCGCCAACGAACACCGGGGAGCTGTTTTTT
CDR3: CASRPPTNTGELFF

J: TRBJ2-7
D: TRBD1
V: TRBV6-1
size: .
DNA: TGTGCCTCCTGGGACAGCCTATCCTACGAGCAGTACTTC
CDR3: CASWDSLSYEQYF

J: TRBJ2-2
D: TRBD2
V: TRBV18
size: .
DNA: TGTGCCAGCTCCCTGGGACTATCCGGGGAGCTGTTTTTT
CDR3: CASSLGLSGELFF

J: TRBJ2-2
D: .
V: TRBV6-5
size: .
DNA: TGTGCCAGCAGACGGGGACCCACGAACACCGGGGAGCTGTTTTTT
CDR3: CASRRGPTNTGELFF

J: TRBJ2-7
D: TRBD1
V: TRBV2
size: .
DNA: TGTGCCAGCAGTACCCGGACAGGAGGCTACGAGCAGTACTTC
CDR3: CASSTRTGGYEQYF

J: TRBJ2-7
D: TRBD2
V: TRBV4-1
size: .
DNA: TGCGCCAGCGGCCCCCACCTGACGGGGGGGACCTCCTACGAGCAGTACTTC
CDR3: CASGPHLTGGTSYEQYF

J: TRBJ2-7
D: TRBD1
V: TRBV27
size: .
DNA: TGTGCCAGCAGTTACTCGGGACAGCTGGGGGAGCAGTACTTC
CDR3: CASSYSGQLGEQYF

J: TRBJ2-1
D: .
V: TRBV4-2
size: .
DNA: TGTGCCAGCAGCCAGGGTGGTGAGCAGTTCTTC
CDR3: CASSQGGEQFF

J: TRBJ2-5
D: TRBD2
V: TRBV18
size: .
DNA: TGTGCCACCGCGGGACTAGCGCGAGAGACCCAGTACTTC
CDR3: CATAGLARETQYF

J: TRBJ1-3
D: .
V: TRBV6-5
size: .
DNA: TGTGCCAGCAGTTATGGACAGATGAACTCTGGAAACACCATATATTTT
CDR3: CASSYGQMNSGNTIYF

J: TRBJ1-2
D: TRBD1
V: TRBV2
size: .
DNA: TGTGCCAGCAGTGAAGCGCTTAGGGACAGAGCCTATGGCTACACCTTC
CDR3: CASSEALRDRAYGYTF

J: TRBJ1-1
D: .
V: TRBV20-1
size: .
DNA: TGCAGTGCCGACTACGACAGTGAAGCTTTCTTT
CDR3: CSADYDSEAFF

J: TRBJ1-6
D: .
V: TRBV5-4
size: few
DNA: TGTGCCAGCAGACCCGGACCCCACAATTCACCCCTCCACTTT
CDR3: CASRPGPHNSPLHF

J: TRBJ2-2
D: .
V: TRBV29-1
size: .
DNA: TGCAGCGTGAGGGACGGGAACACCGGGGAGCTGTTTTTT
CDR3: CSVRDGNTGELFF

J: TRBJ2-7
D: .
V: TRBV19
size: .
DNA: TGTGCCAGTAGTATCGCAGGACAGAACTACGAGCAGTACTTC
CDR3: CASSIAGQNYEQYF

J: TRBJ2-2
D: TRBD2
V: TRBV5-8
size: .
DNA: TGTGCCAGCAGCTGGACCGGGACTAGCGGTTTTGAGACCGGGGAGCTGTTTTTT
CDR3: CASSWTGTSGFETGELFF

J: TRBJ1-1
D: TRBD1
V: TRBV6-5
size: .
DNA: TGTGCCAGCAGTAATTTAGGAGACAGGGGCCCTGAAGCTTTCTTT
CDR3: CASSNLGDRGPEAFF

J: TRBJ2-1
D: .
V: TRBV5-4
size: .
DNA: TGTGCCAGCAGCAGGACGGGCAATGAGCAGTTCTTC
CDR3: CASSRTGNEQFF

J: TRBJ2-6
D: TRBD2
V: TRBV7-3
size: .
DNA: TGTGCCAGCAGCCTAAGAGAACTAGCGGGAGGGCCTGGGGCCAACGTCCTGACTTTC
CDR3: CASSLRELAGGPGANVLTF

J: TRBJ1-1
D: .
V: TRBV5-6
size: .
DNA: TGTGCCAGCAGCTTGGTGGGGCTCCCCGTAGGGTTTGCTGAAGCTTTCTTT
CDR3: CASSLVGLPVGFAEAFF

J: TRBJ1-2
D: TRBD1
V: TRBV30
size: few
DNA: TGTGCCTGGAGTGAATGGACAGGGCCCTCCTACACCTTC
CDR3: CAWSEWTGPSYTF